One and the same sample provided the 12 T cell receptor beta chains below, sequenced in a study of OX40 agonist ivuxolimab in advanced cancers. Sequencing used immunoSEQ multiplex PCR; TCRdb keeps in-frame clones, though not all of them. The sample lists 45,000 or so clones; 75% to 85% were seen once. The sample in question was CD4+ or CD8+ T cells sorted from blood, obtained in a trial of the OX40 agonist ivuxolimab. These receptors were collected from an adult with an advanced solid tumor such as melanoma, head and neck, liver or kidney cancer.

The chain is built from TRBV6-5 and TRBJ1-3; 7 bases agree with TRBD1. Germline values: CDR1 MNHEY, CDR2 SVGAGI. The CDR3 sequence is 14 residues long. The junction had 2 bases not matched to a gene; V was cut back by 2 bases and J by 4 bases. CDR3 bases: TGTGCCAGCAGTTACAGGGGGCAAGGAAACACCATATATTTT. Translating it yields CASSYRGQGNTIYF.

The chain couples TRBV2 to TRBJ2-2; the D call may be TRBD1 or TRBD2 (7 bases each). Per the germline V gene, CDR1 is SNHLY and CDR2 is FYNNEI. Trimming took off 6 bases at V and 6 bases at J, with 14 bases between the two ends. This CDR3 region has 14 residues. The CDR3 is CASRQGRASGELFF. CDR3 nucleotides: TGTGCCAGCAGACAGGGGAGGGCGTCCGGGGAGCTGTTTTTT.

This chain connects TRBV7-8 to TRBJ2-3; TRBD2 agrees at 10 bases. CDR3 length: 20 residues. CDR1 is SGHVS and CDR2 is FQNEAQ in the germline V gene. The V gene end was trimmed by 3 bases and the J gene end by 0 bases; junction bases not matched to a gene: 15. The CDR3 DNA follows: TGTGCCAGCAGCTTGAGGGCTAGCGGGGGAACCTACTCTAGCACAGATACGCAGTATTTT. It specifies CASSLRASGGTYSSTDTQYF.

V is TRBV27 and J is TRBJ2-1; 7 bases line up with TRBD2. The germline gives CDR1 MNHEY, CDR2 SMNVEV (reference sequence). V dropped 5 bases and J dropped 0; count of bases not matched to a gene: 4. The CDR3 is made up of 15 amino acids. DNA for the CDR3: TGTGCCAGCAGTCCAGGACTAGTCTCCTACAATGAGCAGTTCTTC. It translates to CASSPGLVSYNEQFF.

The gene calls are TRBV10-2 and TRBJ2-1; D is ambiguous. The germline gives CDR1 WSHSY, CDR2 SAAADI. Trimming took 6 bases from V and 3 from J, leaving 15 bases between them. CDR3 size: 15 residues. Written as DNA, the CDR3 is TGCGCCAGCAGCTATCAGCCGCTGGTCTACAATGAGCAGTTCTTC. As protein: CASSYQPLVYNEQFF.

V gene TRBV14 combines with J gene TRBJ2-3; D is perhaps TRBD1 (5 bases). This CDR3 contains 13 residues. Between the trimmed V and J ends, which lost 0 bases and 7 bases, there was a span of 8 bases. CDR1 and CDR2 (germline): SGHDN, FVKESK. The CDR3: CASSQERGHTQYF. CDR3 coding DNA: TGTGCCAGCAGCCAAGAAAGGGGTCATACGCAGTATTTT.

This clone was observed once. The gene calls are TRBV10-2 and TRBJ1-2; 7 bases map to TRBD1. The CDR3 totals 14 residues. Trimming removed 7 bases from V and 7 bases from J; junction bases left unmatched: 12. CDR1 and CDR2 (germline): WSHSY, SAAADI. CDR3 residues: CASKIRTGVGGYTF. The CDR3 DNA is TGCGCCAGCAAGATACGTACAGGGGTGGGTGGCTACACCTTC.

The chain is built from TRBV11-3 and TRBJ1-2; 7 nucleotides align to TRBD1. The V gene end was trimmed by 4 bases and the J gene end by 7 bases; junction bases not matched to a gene: 6. The germline CDR1 and CDR2 sequences are SGHNT and YENEEA. This CDR3 region has 13 residues. CDR3 protein: CASSYGTEGGYTF. CDR3 DNA sequence: TGTGCCAGCAGCTACGGGACAGAGGGTGGCTACACCTTC. The full variable domain, in which reference TRBV11-3 and TRBJ1-2 provide the parts outside the CDR3, is EAGVVQSPRYKIIEKKQPVAFWCNPISGHNTLYWYLQNLGQGPELLIRYENEEAVDDSQLPKDRFSAERLKGVDSTLKIQPAELGDSAVYLCASSYGTEGGYTFGSGTRLTVV.

The chain joins TRBV5-6 to TRBJ2-1, with D perhaps matching TRBD2 (6 bases). Germline CDR1 and CDR2: SGHDT and YYEEEE. There are 14 residues in the CDR3. V was clipped by 3 bases and J by 3 bases, with 10 bases between them. CDR3 nucleotide sequence: TGTGCCAGCAGCTGGCGGGGAGACTACAATGAGCAGTTCTTC. It is translated as CASSWRGDYNEQFF. The full variable domain, completed using reference TRBV5-6 and TRBJ2-1, is DAGVTQSPTHLIKTRGQQVTLRCSPKSGHDTVSWYQQALGQGPQFIFQYYEEEERQRGNFPDRFSGHQFPNYSSELNVNALLLGDSALYLCASSWRGDYNEQFFGPGTRLTVL.

This rearrangement joins TRBV2 to TRBJ1-4; 7 nucleotides align to TRBD1. V was clipped by 8 bases and J by 5 bases; unmatched bases: 8. Germline V CDR1 and CDR2: SNHLY, FYNNEI. The CDR3 is 14 residues long. The CDR3 loop reads CASGDGTENEKLFF. In DNA, the CDR3 is TGTGCCAGCGGAGACGGGACAGAGAATGAAAAACTGTTTTTT. The complete variable domain, with remaining parts taken from reference TRBV2 and TRBJ1-4, reads EPEVTQTPSHQVTQMGQEVILRCVPISNHLYFYWYRQILGQKVEFLVSFYNNEISEKSEIFDDQFSVERPDGSNFTLKIRSTKLEDSAMYFCASGDGTENEKLFFGSGTQLSVL.

This chain links TRBV9 with TRBJ2-7, with D hard to call. Per the germline V gene, CDR1 is SGDLS and CDR2 is YYNGEE. V lost 0 bases, J lost 6 bases, and 10 bases lay in between. CDR3 length: 13 residues. CDR3 in amino acids: CASSVALRGEQYF. The CDR3 DNA sequence: TGTGCCAGCAGCGTAGCTCTTAGAGGCGAGCAGTACTTC.

The V call is TRBV6-4, the J call TRBJ1-1, with no clear D. CDR1 and CDR2 from the germline V gene are MRHNA and SNTAGT. The CDR3 has 11 amino acids. V dropped 6 bases and J dropped 6 bases, with 8 bases sitting between them. CDR3 loop: CASRSPAEAFF. Here the CDR3 DNA reads TGTGCCAGCAGGAGCCCTGCTGAAGCTTTCTTT.